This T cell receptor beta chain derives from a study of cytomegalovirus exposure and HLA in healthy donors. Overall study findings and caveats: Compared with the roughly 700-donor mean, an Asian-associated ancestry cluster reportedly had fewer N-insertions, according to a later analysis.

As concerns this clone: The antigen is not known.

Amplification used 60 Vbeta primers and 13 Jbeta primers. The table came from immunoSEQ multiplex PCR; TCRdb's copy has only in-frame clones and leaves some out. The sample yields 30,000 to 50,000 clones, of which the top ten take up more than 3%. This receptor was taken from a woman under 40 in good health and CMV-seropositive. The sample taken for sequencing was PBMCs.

CDR3 DNA sequence: TGTGCCAGCAGTTTTGTCTCGAGAGGTGAGCAGTTCTTC. Encoded protein: CASSFVSRGEQFF. The chain carries TRBV6-6 and TRBJ2-1; no reliable D call. The germline CDR1 and CDR2 sequences are MNHNY and SVGAGI (reference sequence). The CDR3 loop spans 13 amino acids. Trimming left V 4 bases short and J 9 bases short, with 13 bases between.